This entry concerns a single T cell receptor beta chain. As yet, its antigen is unknown. CDR3 length equals 15 residues. Germline V gene sequence: CDR1 MNHEY, CDR2 SVGAGI. The J segment lost 0 bases and the V segment lost 6 bases, leaving 7 bases of the junction unmatched. Method: immunoSEQ multiplex PCR; TCRdb's copy keeps in-frame clones and lacks some. The table records more than 45,000 clones, around 67% of them present only once. The data are from a study of PD-1 blockade in classical Hodgkin lymphoma. Findings and limits, study-wide: By C4D1 there was a significant rise in CD4+ TCR diversity but not in CD8+ TCR diversity.

Relapses following autologous stem cell transplantation were seen in all patients, with brentuximab vedotin exposure varying. Patients had relapsed/refractory classical Hodgkin lymphoma with complete response, partial response or progressive disease as best response. The receptor comes from a human donor with classical Hodgkin lymphoma. The sample in question was peripheral blood mononuclear cells (PBMCs), obtained before the second cycle of nivolumab. V usage is TRBV6-5 and J usage is TRBJ2-7, with TRBD2 matching over 8 bases. The CDR3 is CASSRTSGVSYEQYF. DNA of the CDR3: TGTGCCAGCAGCCGAACTAGCGGAGTCTCCTACGAGCAGTACTTC.